This record concerns one T cell receptor (beta chain) sequence. This specimen belongs to a study of blood T cell repertoires in COVID-19. About the research overall: Sites in the United States, Italy and Spain provided acute and convalescent COVID-19 samples. T cells, B-cell-depleted T cells, or PBMCs supplied cDNA or gDNA.

In germline, CDR1 is LNHDA, CDR2 SQIVND (reference sequence). This CDR3 is 13 amino acids long. V was pared by 5 bases and J by 5 bases, with 12 bases between. In the original workflow: Amplification of reference gene primers provided the estimated nucleated cell counts. Libraries were prepared by immunoSEQ multiplex PCR; TCRdb keeps only in-frame clonotypes and omits some of them. V and J calls and clone size come straight from that table; D and trimming were deduced from the DNA. This sample carries just over 650,000 clones, 75% to 90% of them seen once, and the ten largest clones take about 0.24%.

Input material: peripheral blood. The chain carries TRBV19 and TRBJ1-1; maybe TRBD1 (5 bases). The receptor was isolated from a woman aged 18-35 years with acute or convalescent COVID-19. The CDR3 loop reads CASSWGGRTEAFF. The DNA of the CDR3 is TGTGCCAGTAGTTGGGGGGGTCGTACTGAAGCTTTCTTT.